This T cell receptor (beta chain) stems from a study of blood T cell repertoires in COVID-19. Measured with immunoSEQ multiplex PCR; TCRdb has only the in-frame clones, and not every one. Here the sample spans about 220,000 clones, 84% being singletons. CDR1 is SNHLY and CDR2 is FYNNEI in the germline V gene. This CDR3 is 12 amino acids long. V was shortened by 7 bases and J by 10 bases, with 14 bases between the two germline ends. The clonotype was recovered from an older woman who had recovered from COVID-19. The chain couples TRBV2 to TRBJ2-1; D may be TRBD1 (6 bases). The sample taken for sequencing was peripheral blood. The CDR3 DNA is TGTGCCAGCAAAAACAGGGCTTCCGAGCAGTTCTTC. This codes for CASKNRASEQFF.